Following are 32 T cell receptor beta chains from one sample sequenced in a study of T cells in Graves' hyperthyroidism and ophthalmopathy. RNA transcripts were the template for amplifying TCR beta CDR3 regions. The TCR CDR3 was amplified in a first-round RT-PCR using the HTBI primer set. TCRdb analysed the multiplex PCR reads with MiXCR anew, one entry per CDR3 protein. The sample lists 500,000 or so distinct CDR3 sequences, about a sixth occurring once. The sample consisted of blood. The receptor source for this set is a woman under 30 with Graves' ophthalmopathy.

This clonotype was seen repeatedly, ten times or more. This chain joins TRBV12-3 or TRBV12-4 and TRBJ2-1; D perhaps matches TRBD1 (6 bases). The CDR3 is 15 amino acids. The V end lost 3 bases, the J end lost 9 bases, and 18 bases lay between the germline ends. The CDR3: CASSFSFGTQFEQFF. CDR3 coding DNA: TGTGCCAGCAGTTTCAGCTTCGGGACACAGTTTGAGCAGTTCTTC.

This clonotype was seen only a few times. The CDR3 DNA is TGTGCCAGCAGCGCCTCCGGACAGGATAACTATAATTCACCCCTCCACTTT. This codes for CASSASGQDNYNSPLHF. The rearrangement links TRBV7-2 to TRBJ1-6; 7 bases are shared with TRBD1. The CDR3 is 17 amino acids. V was clipped by 5 bases and J by 3 bases; unmatched bases: 10. CDR1 is SGHTA and CDR2 is FQGNSA in the germline V gene.

The chain joins TRBV28 to TRBJ1-6; TRBD1 matches at 10 bases. After removal of 5 bases from V and 9 bases from J, the junction contained 7 bases not matched to a gene. Germline V gene sequence: CDR1 MDHEN, CDR2 SYDVKM. CDR3 length: 15 residues. The CDR3 spells CASSVSGTGVSPLHF. As DNA, the CDR3 is TGTGCCAGCAGTGTTTCCGGGACAGGGGTTTCACCCCTCCACTTT. Based on the CDR3 plus reference TRBV28 and TRBJ1-6, the full variable domain is DVKVTQSSRYLVKRTGEKVFLECVQDMDHENMFWYRQDPGLGLRLIYFSYDVKMKEKGDIPEGYSVSREKKERFSLILESASTNQTSMYLCASSVSGTGVSPLHFGNGTRLTVT.

In this sample, this clonotype turned up many times. The rearrangement uses TRBV7-9 and TRBJ1-5, with D possibly being TRBD1 (5 bases). Looked up from germline, CDR1 is SEHNR and CDR2 is FQNEAQ (reference sequence). V was trimmed by 5 bases and J by 7 bases, leaving 9 bases between them. This CDR3 spans 12 amino acids. CDR3 sequence: CASSTGDQPQHF. The CDR3 nucleotides are TGTGCCAGCAGCACGGGGGACCAGCCCCAGCATTTT.

This clonotype was seen many times. The gene calls are TRBV5-1 and TRBJ2-2; D may match TRBD1 or TRBD2 (5 bases each). V was cut by 1 base and J by 4 bases, with 11 bases left in between. This CDR3 has 15 residues. The V gene's germline CDR1 is SGHRS and CDR2 YFSETQ. Written as DNA, the CDR3 is TGCGCCAGCAGCTTGCAACCAGGGACCACCGGGGAGCTGTTTTTT. It codes for CASSLQPGTTGELFF.

This clonotype was seen repeatedly, ten times or more. The rearrangement uses TRBV27 and TRBJ1-5, with TRBD1 matching over 9 bases. Per germline, CDR1 MNHEY and CDR2 SMNVEV (reference sequence). Unmatched junction bases numbered 1, after V lost 0 bases and J lost 4 bases. The CDR3 covers 15 residues. CDR3 protein: CASSLSGTGNQPQHF. For the CDR3, the DNA is TGTGCCAGCAGTTTATCTGGGACAGGGAATCAGCCCCAGCATTTT.

In DNA form, the CDR3 reads TGTGCCAGCAGCCATGGGACTTTCTCCTACGAGCAGTACTTC. This codes for CASSHGTFSYEQYF. The chain carries TRBV3-1 and TRBJ2-7, with a tentative D call TRBD2 (6 bases). Germline V gene lookup returns CDR1 LGHDT and CDR2 YNNKEL (reference sequence). Trimming took off 3 bases at V and 0 bases at J, with 9 bases between the two ends. The CDR3 extends over 14 amino acids.

This clonotype occurred many times. The chain combines TRBV7-9 with TRBJ1-1, with 10 bases aligning to TRBD1. The CDR3 extends over 16 amino acids. Germline V gene lookup returns CDR1 SEHNR and CDR2 FQNEAQ (reference sequence). Trimming removed 2 bases from V and 5 bases from J; junction bases left unmatched: 8. CDR3 sequence reads: CASSLWRQGAGTEAFF. CDR3 bases: TGTGCCAGCAGCTTATGGAGACAGGGGGCGGGTACTGAAGCTTTCTTT.

This clonotype was observed a few times. The genes are TRBV6-4 and TRBJ1-6; tentative D call: TRBD1 (6 bases). The V and J ends lost 0 bases and 7 bases respectively, with 10 bases between them. The CDR3 loop spans 15 amino acids. Germline V gene lookup returns CDR1 MRHNA and CDR2 SNTAGT. CDR3 region: CASSDSVGQNSPLHF. CDR3 bases: TGTGCCAGCAGTGACTCAGTGGGACAAAATTCACCCCTCCACTTT.

Of note for this clonotype: Just one base apart from a much larger clone, this may be a read error. This chain joins TRBV28 and TRBJ2-2; the match to TRBD2 covers 9 bases. The germline V gene has CDR1 MDHEN and CDR2 SYDVKM. The CDR3 is 15 amino acids. CDR3 sequence: CASSPLAGGTGEPFF. CDR3 DNA sequence: TGTGCCAGCAGCCCACTAGCGGGTGGCACCGGGGAGCCGTTTTTT.

This clonotype was counted ten times or more. V is TRBV20-1 and J is TRBJ2-2, with 9 bases matching TRBD1. Looked up from germline, CDR1 is DFQATT and CDR2 is SNEGSKA (reference sequence). Trimming cost V 5 bases and J 4 bases; bases outside gene matches: 5. The CDR3 is made up of 14 amino acids. The CDR3 sequence: CSASRTGVTGELFF. The CDR3 nucleotides read TGCAGTGCTTCACGGACAGGGGTCACCGGGGAGCTGTTTTTT.

This clonotype showed up many times. V usage is TRBV7-9 and J usage is TRBJ2-1; D gene unclear. The CDR3 contains 16 residues. Trimming took 4 bases from V and 4 from J, leaving 17 bases between them. Germline loops: CDR1 SEHNR, CDR2 FQNEAQ (reference sequence). CDR3 DNA sequence: TGTGCCAGCAGCTCCACCAGCTTAAGACCGTACAATGAGCAGTTCTTC. Translated, it gives CASSSTSLRPYNEQFF.

This clonotype was counted a few times. The rearrangement joins TRBV24-1 to TRBJ1-2, with no clear D. There are 14 residues in the CDR3. CDR1 and CDR2 (germline): KGHDR, SFDVKD. Trimming took 4 bases from V and 3 from J, leaving 11 bases between them. CDR3 nucleotides: TGTGCCACCAGTGAGAGGGCAGGCTACTATGGCTACACCTTC. This codes for CATSERAGYYGYTF.

CDR3 residues: CARGYGAQHF. The CDR3 DNA reads as TGTGCCAGGGGATACGGGGCCCAGCATTTT. V and J are TRBV27 and TRBJ1-5, with D uncertain. CDR1 and CDR2 (germline): MNHEY, SMNVEV (reference sequence). Trimming removed 9 bases from V and 11 bases from J, with 11 bases in between. The CDR3 spans 10 residues.

This clonotype was recorded a few times. DNA for the CDR3: TGCAGCGTTGAAGTAGGGCTAGCGTCTTCCTACGAGCAGTACTTC. It codes for CSVEVGLASSYEQYF. The chain is built from TRBV29-1 and TRBJ2-7; weak D call: TRBD2 (6 bases). Germline CDR1 SQVTM, CDR2 ANQGSEA. The CDR3 runs 15 residues. V dropped 1 base and J dropped 1 base, with 14 bases sitting between them.

On this clonotype itself: Since the CDR3 does not end with the conserved phenylalanine or tryptophan, this likely comes from a read error. The chain links TRBV24-1 to TRBJ1-2, with no clear D. The germline CDR1 and CDR2 sequences are KGHDR and SFDVKD. Trimming cost V 4 bases and J 2 bases, with 7 bases left between them. The CDR3 loop spans 13 amino acids. DNA of the CDR3: TGTGCCACCAGTGACCAGGAGAACTATGGCTACACCCTC. Its protein product is CATSDQENYGYTL.

This clonotype was seen at least ten times. The chain links TRBV12-3 or TRBV12-4 to TRBJ2-1; a possible D gene is TRBD1 (6 bases). The germline V and J ends were trimmed by 8 bases and 7 bases, with 15 bases remaining between them. This CDR3 is built from 13 residues. The CDR3 protein is CASLGALRNEQFF. CDR3 DNA sequence: TGTGCCAGCCTGGGGGCCCTACGAAATGAGCAGTTCTTC.

This clonotype was observed at least ten times. This chain connects TRBV7-2 to TRBJ2-7; 7 bases agree with TRBD2. This CDR3 is built from 16 residues. The junction had 15 bases not matched to a gene; V was cut back by 5 bases and J by 5 bases. Germline assignment: CDR1 SGHTA and CDR2 FQGNSA. The CDR3 sequence: CASSPRLGGSSDEQYF. CDR3 in DNA: TGTGCCAGCAGCCCGCGATTGGGCGGGAGCTCGGACGAGCAGTACTTC.

The genes are TRBV7-9 and TRBJ2-2, with TRBD2 matching 15 bases. Germline V lookup: CDR1 SEHNR, CDR2 FQNEAQ (reference sequence). This CDR3 has 17 residues. Germline trimming cut 5 bases from V and 5 bases from J; bases unmatched to any gene: 6. The CDR3 here is CASSPHGLAGGTGELFF. The DNA of the CDR3 is TGTGCCAGCAGCCCTCACGGACTAGCGGGGGGGACCGGGGAGCTGTTTTTT.

The chain joins TRBV6-9 to TRBJ1-6, with D maybe TRBD1 (5 bases). Germline CDR1 is MNHGY and CDR2 is SVAAGI. The germline V and J ends were trimmed by 4 bases and 3 bases, with 19 bases remaining between them. The CDR3 spans 18 residues. CDR3 coding DNA: TGTGCCAGCAGTTCCGGAGGTTCGGGGCTTAACTATAATTCACCCCTCCACTTT. Translated: CASSSGGSGLNYNSPLHF.

This clonotype occurred many times. This chain connects TRBV28 to TRBJ2-7; perhaps TRBD1 as D (8 bases). CDR1 MDHEN and CDR2 SYDVKM come from the germline V gene. Trimming cost V 7 bases and J 5 bases, with 15 bases left between them. The CDR3 has 13 residues. The CDR3 region is CASKRDRIDEQYF. In DNA form, the CDR3 reads TGTGCCAGCAAGCGGGACAGGATCGACGAGCAGTACTTC.

This chain connects TRBV6-1 to TRBJ2-3; 10 positions match TRBD2. CDR1 is MNHNS, CDR2 SASEGT, per germline. CDR3 length: 15 amino acids. The J segment lost 3 bases and the V segment lost 9 bases, leaving 9 bases of the junction unmatched. The CDR3 nucleotides read TGTGCCAGTACCCGTAGCGGGAGGCTTACAGATACGCAGTATTTT. Its protein product is CASTRSGRLTDTQYF.

There are a few counts of this clonotype. The J gene is TRBJ1-4, the V gene TRBV10-1; D might be TRBD1 (6 bases). The CDR3 consists of 14 residues. CDR1 and CDR2 (germline): WNHNN, SYGVQD (reference sequence). The CDR3 DNA follows: TGCGCAGTCGCCCTTAACAGGGAGGTTGAAAAACTGTTTTTT. It codes for CAVALNREVEKLFF.

A word on this clonotype: A read error may be the cause here, since a much bigger clone is one base away. The chain employs TRBV7-3 and TRBJ2-7, with D unclear. From germline, CDR1 is SGHTA and CDR2 FQGTGA. The CDR3 spans 13 residues. The CDR3 DNA reads as TGTGGCAGCAGCTTAAACTACGCCTACGAGCAGTACTTC. Its translation: CGSSLNYAYEQYF.

The chain is built from TRBV28 and TRBJ1-2; D perhaps matches TRBD1 (6 bases). The germline CDR1 and CDR2 sequences are MDHEN and SYDVKM. The CDR3 is 15 residues long. The V end lost 2 bases, the J end lost 2 bases, and 12 bases lay between the germline ends. The CDR3 spells CASSLPGHLNYGYTF. CDR3 DNA sequence: TGTGCCAGCAGTTTACCGGGACACTTAAACTATGGCTACACCTTC.

At least ten counts were recorded for this clonotype. This chain links TRBV18 with TRBJ1-2; D uncertain. Trimming removed 3 bases from V and 4 bases from J, with 9 bases in between. There are 13 residues in the CDR3. The germline gives CDR1 KGHSH, CDR2 LQKENI. CDR3 sequence: CASSPEGSYGYTF. The CDR3 DNA sequence: TGTGCCAGCTCACCTGAGGGCAGCTATGGCTACACCTTC. The variable domain in full, with the rest retrieved from reference TRBV18 and TRBJ1-2, is NAGVMQNPRHLVRRRGQEARLRCSPMKGHSHVYWYRQLPEEGLKFMVYLQKENIIDESGMPKERFSAEFPKEGPSILRIQQVVRGDSAAYFCASSPEGSYGYTFGSGTRLTVV.

This clonotype appeared many times. V is TRBV6-1 and J is TRBJ2-7, with D possibly being TRBD1 (5 bases). Trimming stripped 8 bases from V and 7 bases from J, with 21 bases between. Germline lookup yields CDR1 MNHNS and CDR2 SASEGT. The CDR3 sequence is 14 residues long. The CDR3 sequence is CASGSGRDLQEQYF. CDR3 coding DNA: TGTGCCAGCGGCTCGGGCAGGGATCTCCAGGAGCAGTACTTC.

The chain joins TRBV29-1 to TRBJ1-2; a possible D gene is TRBD1 (5 bases). The V end lost 6 bases, the J end lost 7 bases, and 15 bases lay between the germline ends. This CDR3 is built from 12 residues. Germline CDR1 reads SQVTM; CDR2 reads ANQGSEA. The CDR3 loop is CSVVGPGFGYTF. In nucleotides, the CDR3 is TGCAGCGTAGTGGGACCTGGTTTTGGCTACACCTTC. Full variable domain (outside the CDR3, taken from reference TRBV29-1 and TRBJ1-2): SAVISQKPSRDICQRGTSLTIQCQVDSQVTMMFWYRQQPGQSLTLIATANQGSEATYESGFVIDKFPISRPNLTFSTLTVSNMSPEDSSIYLCSVVGPGFGYTFGSGTRLTVV.

This clonotype was counted only a few times. J is TRBJ2-5 and V is TRBV20-1; 7 bases agree with TRBD2. The CDR3 extends over 13 amino acids. Unmatched junction bases numbered 5, after V lost 5 bases and J lost 2 bases. Germline lookup yields CDR1 DFQATT and CDR2 SNEGSKA (reference sequence). The DNA of the CDR3 is TGCAGTGCTGCCCCGGGACTACAAGAGACCCAGTACTTC. This codes for CSAAPGLQETQYF.

This chain links TRBV11-2 with TRBJ2-4, with D possibly TRBD2 on 5 matching bases. Looked up from germline, CDR1 is SGHAT and CDR2 is FQNNGV. The CDR3 has 14 residues. Trimming removed 5 bases from V and 8 bases from J, with 16 bases in between. The CDR3: CASSEGSRMYIQYF. In DNA form, the CDR3 reads TGTGCCAGCAGCGAGGGCAGTCGGATGTACATTCAGTACTTC.

The sample holds many counts of this clonotype. As DNA, the CDR3 is TGTGCCAGCTCACCCCCCGGGACAGGGGGTAACACTGAAGCTTTCTTT. Translation: CASSPPGTGGNTEAFF. The V call is TRBV18, the J call TRBJ1-1; TRBD1 matches 11 bases. The V and J ends lost 3 bases and 2 bases, in that order; junction bases with no gene match: 5. This CDR3 has 16 residues. CDR1 is KGHSH, CDR2 LQKENI, per germline. The variable domain in full, completed from reference TRBV18 and TRBJ1-1, reads NAGVMQNPRHLVRRRGQEARLRCSPMKGHSHVYWYRQLPEEGLKFMVYLQKENIIDESGMPKERFSAEFPKEGPSILRIQQVVRGDSAAYFCASSPPGTGGNTEAFFGQGTRLTVV.

The genes are TRBV6-1 and TRBJ2-3, with no clear D. Germline V gene data show CDR1 as MNHNS and CDR2 as SASEGT. This CDR3 is built from 17 residues. The germline V and J ends were trimmed by 6 bases and 2 bases, with 21 bases remaining between them. This CDR3 reads CASSPAPGPRNTDTQYF. The CDR3 bases are TGTGCCAGCAGCCCCGCCCCCGGGCCCCGGAACACAGATACGCAGTATTTT.